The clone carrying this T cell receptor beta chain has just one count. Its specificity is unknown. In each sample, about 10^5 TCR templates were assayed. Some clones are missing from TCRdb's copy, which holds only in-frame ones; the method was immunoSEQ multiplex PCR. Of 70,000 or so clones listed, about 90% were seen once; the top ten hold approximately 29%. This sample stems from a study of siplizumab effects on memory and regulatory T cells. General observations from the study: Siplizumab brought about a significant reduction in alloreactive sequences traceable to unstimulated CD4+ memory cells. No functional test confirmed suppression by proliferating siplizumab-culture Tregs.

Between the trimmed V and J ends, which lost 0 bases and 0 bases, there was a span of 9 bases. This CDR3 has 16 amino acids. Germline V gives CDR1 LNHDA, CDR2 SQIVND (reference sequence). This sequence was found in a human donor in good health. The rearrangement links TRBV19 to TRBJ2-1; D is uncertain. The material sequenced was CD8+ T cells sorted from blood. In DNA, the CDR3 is TGTGCCAGTAGTATAGAACCTAAAAGCTCCTACAATGAGCAGTTCTTC. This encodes CASSIEPKSSYNEQFF.